Below, 18 T cell receptor beta chains from the same sample are listed, as sequenced in a study of early T cells in non-severe SARS-CoV-2 infection. TCRdb fed the 5' RACE reads into MiXCR, producing one record per CDR3 protein. Of around 82,000 distinct CDR3 sequences listed, about 14% are singletons. Sequenced input: whole blood. The receptors were sampled from an adult who was a healthcare worker with PCR-confirmed SARS-CoV-2 infection or an uninfected control (not recorded which).

This chain connects TRBV20-1 to TRBJ2-4; tentative D call: TRBD1 (6 bases). The CDR3 contains 15 residues. V was cut by 3 bases and J by 4 bases, with 16 bases left in between. CDR1 and CDR2 (germline): DFQATT, SNEGSKA (reference sequence). Here the CDR3 DNA reads TGCAGTGCTAGGGCCCCGGGACAACGAAAAAACATTCAGTACTTC. Amino acids: CSARAPGQRKNIQYF.

The chain is built from TRBV4-1 and TRBJ2-1, with D possibly being TRBD2 (5 bases). Trimming took 4 bases from V and 2 from J, leaving 15 bases between them. This CDR3 has 16 residues. Germline values: CDR1 MGHRA, CDR2 YSYEKL. In DNA form, the CDR3 reads TGCGCCAGCAGCCTGTCCGGACTTTCGACCTACAATGAGCAGTTCTTC. This codes for CASSLSGLSTYNEQFF.

This rearrangement joins TRBV10-1 to TRBJ2-3; unclear D gene. The CDR3 has 12 amino acids. The germline V gene has CDR1 WNHNN and CDR2 SYGVQD (reference sequence). V lost 5 bases and J 8 bases, leaving 11 bases between the germline ends. Here the CDR3 reads CASSSVASTQYF. CDR3 DNA sequence: TGCGCCAGCAGTTCCGTAGCCTCTACGCAGTATTTT.

The chain uses TRBV4-1 and TRBJ2-7, with 7 bases lining up with TRBD1. The V and J ends lost 2 bases and 3 bases, in that order; junction bases with no gene match: 7. Germline CDR1 is MGHRA and CDR2 is YSYEKL. The CDR3 runs 15 residues. For the CDR3, the DNA is TGCGCCAGCAGCCAAATCCGGGACAGTGGCTACGAGCAGTACGTC. It codes for CASSQIRDSGYEQYV.

This clonotype occurred a few times. The chain couples TRBV14 to TRBJ1-5; TRBD1 matches 7 bases. CDR1 and CDR2 (germline): SGHDN, FVKESK. The CDR3 totals 16 residues. The J segment lost 2 bases and the V segment lost 4 bases, leaving 8 bases of the junction unmatched. The CDR3 sequence: CASSPRQGLGNQPQHF. The CDR3 nucleotides read TGTGCCAGCAGCCCAAGACAGGGATTGGGCAATCAGCCCCAGCATTTT. Full variable domain (outside the CDR3, taken from reference TRBV14 and TRBJ1-5): EAGVTQFPSHSVIEKGQTVTLRCDPISGHDNLYWYRRVMGKEIKFLLHFVKESKQDESGMPNNRFLAERTGGTYSTLKVQPAELEDSGVYFCASSPRQGLGNQPQHFGDGTRLSIL.

Notes on this clonotype: One end of the junction fails to match germline, which may point to a read error. The J gene is TRBJ1-1, the V gene TRBV7-6; D possibly corresponds to TRBD1 (5 bases). The CDR3 is 15 residues long. Looked up from germline, CDR1 is SGHVS and CDR2 is FNYEAQ. Written as DNA, the CDR3 is TGTGCCAGCAGCTTAGAGGCAGGGTTGAATACTGAAGCTTTCTTT. This encodes CASSLEAGLNTEAFF.

This clonotype was observed many times. This rearrangement joins TRBV10-2 to TRBJ2-3; no clear D. Germline V gene sequence: CDR1 WSHSY, CDR2 SAAADI. The V and J ends lost 2 bases and 4 bases respectively, with 4 bases between them. The CDR3 extends over 12 amino acids. The CDR3 coding sequence is TGCGCCAGCAGTGAGACTGCAGATACGCAGTATTTT. Protein: CASSETADTQYF.

This clonotype was recorded once. The rearrangement joins TRBV10-1 to TRBJ2-2, with 7 positions matching TRBD1. V lost 6 bases to trimming and J lost 3 bases; unmatched junction nucleotides: 4. CDR1 and CDR2 from the germline V gene are WNHNN and SYGVQD (reference sequence). The CDR3 runs to 14 residues. The CDR3 here is CASRIGQDTGELFF. The CDR3 nucleotides are TGCGCCAGCAGGATAGGACAGGACACCGGGGAGCTGTTTTTT.

This clonotype was observed at least ten times. V usage is TRBV27 and J usage is TRBJ1-6; unclear D gene. Germline values: CDR1 MNHEY, CDR2 SMNVEV (reference sequence). This CDR3 is 15 amino acids long. Between the trimmed V and J ends, which lost 6 bases and 0 bases, there was a span of 9 bases. The DNA of the CDR3 is TGTGCCAGCAGCCCGCCGAGCTCCTATAATTCACCCCTCCACTTT. Its protein product is CASSPPSSYNSPLHF.

This clonotype occurred a few times. This rearrangement joins TRBV6-1 to TRBJ1-2; weak D call: TRBD1 (5 bases). Trimming removed 2 bases at V and 3 bases at J, with 13 bases between. This CDR3 contains 15 residues. Germline V gene sequence: CDR1 MNHNS, CDR2 SASEGT. The CDR3 DNA follows: TGTGCCAGCAGTGAATTTGACAGTCTTTACTATGGCTACACCTTC. Translated: CASSEFDSLYYGYTF.

The rearrangement links TRBV19 to TRBJ1-4; a possible D gene is TRBD1 (5 bases). This CDR3 contains 13 residues. V lost 4 bases, J lost 5 bases, and 8 bases lay in between. Germline CDR1 is LNHDA and CDR2 is SQIVND (reference sequence). DNA for the CDR3: TGTGCCAGTAGTAGGGGCCGAAATGAAAAACTGTTTTTT. It specifies CASSRGRNEKLFF.

V usage is TRBV18 and J usage is TRBJ2-7; TRBD1 aligns across 10 bases. Germline V gives CDR1 KGHSH, CDR2 LQKENI. The CDR3 has 15 amino acids. Trimming at V came to 6 bases and at J to 1 base, leaving 6 bases not matched to a gene. The CDR3 here is CASSPGQGVSYEQYV. CDR3 DNA sequence: TGTGCCAGCTCGCCTGGACAGGGGGTATCCTACGAGCAGTACGTC.

The chain carries TRBV4-1 and TRBJ2-1, with TRBD1 identical over 7 bases. Germline assignment: CDR1 MGHRA and CDR2 YSYEKL. CDR3 length equals 16 residues. The V and J ends lost 4 bases and 6 bases, in that order; junction bases with no gene match: 12. CDR3 coding DNA: TGCGCCAGCAGCCCCGGGGTTCTAGGGGGCGCCAATGAGCAGTTCTTC. Encoded protein: CASSPGVLGGANEQFF.

This chain links TRBV4-2 with TRBJ1-2; tentatively, D is TRBD1 (5 bases). Germline V lookup: CDR1 LGHNA, CDR2 YNFKEQ. V was cut by 0 bases and J by 3 bases, with 14 bases left in between. This CDR3 is 16 amino acids long. Written as DNA, the CDR3 is TGTGCCAGCAGCCAAGATTACGGGGGTACGGACTATGGCTACACCTTC. It codes for CASSQDYGGTDYGYTF.

This clonotype was counted between two and nine times. The gene calls are TRBV6-5 and TRBJ2-3; D may be TRBD2 (5 bases). The V end was cut by 4 bases, the J end by 5 bases, with 19 bases between. Germline-derived CDR1 and CDR2 are MNHEY and SVGAGI. The CDR3 contains 16 residues. The CDR3 DNA reads TGTGCCAGCAGTTCCCAAGCTTTAGCGCCTGGAGATACGCAGTATTTT. It is translated as CASSSQALAPGDTQYF.

This clonotype was picked up a small number of times. This chain connects TRBV29-1 to TRBJ2-3; TRBD1 is a possible D gene (6 bases). Germline assignment: CDR1 SQVTM and CDR2 ANQGSEA. This CDR3 has 13 amino acids. V lost 8 bases, J lost 1 base, and 13 bases lay in between. The CDR3 DNA reads TGCAGCCATACAGGGACCGGCACAGATACGCAGTATTTT. This sequence encodes CSHTGTGTDTQYF.

The chain carries TRBV7-8 and TRBJ2-1; the D gene is possibly TRBD1 (6 bases). Germline CDR1 is SGHVS and CDR2 is FQNEAQ. Trimming removed 5 bases at V and 4 bases at J, with 15 bases between. The CDR3 runs 15 residues. The CDR3 region has the DNA TGTGCCAGCAGCCCCGGGACATATACTTACAATGAGCAGTTCTTC. As protein: CASSPGTYTYNEQFF.

This clonotype was found many times. The chain couples TRBV7-3 to TRBJ1-6; TRBD1 might be the D (5 bases). CDR1 is SGHTA, CDR2 FQGTGA, per germline. This CDR3 has 13 residues. V was cut by 5 bases and J by 8 bases, with 10 bases left in between. DNA for the CDR3: TGTGCCAGCAGCCGGGACGGCGATTCACCCCTCCACTTT. Translation: CASSRDGDSPLHF.